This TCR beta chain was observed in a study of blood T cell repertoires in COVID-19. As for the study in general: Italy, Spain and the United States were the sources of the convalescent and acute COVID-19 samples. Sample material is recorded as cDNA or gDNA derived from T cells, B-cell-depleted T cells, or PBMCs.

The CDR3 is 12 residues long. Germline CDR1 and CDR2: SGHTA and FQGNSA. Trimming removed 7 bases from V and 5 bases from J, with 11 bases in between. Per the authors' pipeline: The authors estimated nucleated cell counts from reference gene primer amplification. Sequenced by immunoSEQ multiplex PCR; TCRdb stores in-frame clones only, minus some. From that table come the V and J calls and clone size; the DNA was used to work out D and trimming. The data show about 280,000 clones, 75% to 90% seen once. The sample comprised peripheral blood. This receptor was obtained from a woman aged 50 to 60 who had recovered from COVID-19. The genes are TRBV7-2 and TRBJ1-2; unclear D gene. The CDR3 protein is CASTLWRYGYTF. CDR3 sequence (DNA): TGTGCCAGCACCCTGTGGAGGTATGGCTACACCTTC. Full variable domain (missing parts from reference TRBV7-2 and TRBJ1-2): GAGVSQSPSNKVTEKGKDVELRCDPISGHTALYWYRQSLGQGLEFLIYFQGNSAPDKSGLPSDRFSAERTGGSVSTLTIQRTQQEDSAVYLCASTLWRYGYTFGSGTRLTVV.